This TCR beta chain was observed in a study of cytomegalovirus exposure and HLA in healthy donors. Regarding this clone: No antigen is known for it.

Per the germline V gene, CDR1 is MNHEY and CDR2 is SVGAGI. V dropped 6 bases and J dropped 4 bases, with 15 bases sitting between them. The CDR3 runs 14 residues. Only in-frame clones appear in the TCRdb table, and some are missing; sequencing was by immunoSEQ multiplex PCR. The profile covers 150,000 to 200,000 clones, with just under 85% appearing a single time and around 2.4% taken by the ten largest. General study findings and limits: Reports showed the classifier diagnosing cytomegalovirus status with high specificity and sensitivity. According to a subsequent analysis, TCR clusters identified in the first cohort showed a tendency to co-occur across the 100 to 150 validation repertoires.

V is TRBV6-5 and J is TRBJ1-2; D is possibly TRBD1 (6 bases). The specimen sequenced was PBMCs. The sequence was collected from a man aged 25 to 40 in good health and CMV-seropositive. The CDR3 nucleotides read TGTGCCAGCAGGCAGCCAGGGGCTGGCTATGGCTACACCTTC. It specifies CASRQPGAGYGYTF.